The table lists the clone carrying this TCR beta chain with a few counts. Its specificity is not known. The entry originates in a study of T-cell memory formation after mild COVID-19. Study-wide results and caveats: CD4+ clones that contracted lay mainly in CM and EM; CD8+ ones lay in EMRA.

Trimming took 2 bases from V and 6 from J; bases not matched to a gene: 8. The CDR3 is 15 amino acids. Germline CDR1 reads LGHDT; CDR2 reads YNNKEL (reference sequence). TCRdb re-analysed the 5' RACE reads in MiXCR, keeping a single row per CDR3 protein. In the table there are hundreds of thousands of distinct CDR3 sequences, 20% of which are singletons. The sequence was obtained from an adult woman who had mild COVID-19 (a few samples of this study predate the infection). Cell type and time point are not known. V gene TRBV3-1 combines with J gene TRBJ2-5; 8 positions agree with TRBD2. Sequenced input: PBMCs or a T cell subset sorted from them (not recorded which). CDR3 in amino acids: CASSQQRGPRQTQYF. The CDR3 region has the DNA TGTGCCAGCAGCCAACAGCGGGGGCCGAGGCAGACCCAGTACTTC.